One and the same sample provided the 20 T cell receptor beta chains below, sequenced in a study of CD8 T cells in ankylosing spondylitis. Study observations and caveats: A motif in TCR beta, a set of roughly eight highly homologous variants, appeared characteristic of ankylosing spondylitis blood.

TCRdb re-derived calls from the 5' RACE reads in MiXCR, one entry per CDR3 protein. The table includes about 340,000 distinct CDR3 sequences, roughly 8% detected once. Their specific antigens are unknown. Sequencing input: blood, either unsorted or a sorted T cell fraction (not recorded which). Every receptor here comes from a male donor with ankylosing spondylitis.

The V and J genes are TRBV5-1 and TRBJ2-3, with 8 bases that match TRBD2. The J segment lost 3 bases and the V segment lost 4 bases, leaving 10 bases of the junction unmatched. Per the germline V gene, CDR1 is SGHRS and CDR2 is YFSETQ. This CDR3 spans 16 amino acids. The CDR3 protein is CASSPLTSGSTDTQYF. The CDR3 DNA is TGCGCCAGCAGCCCCCTAACCAGCGGGAGTACAGATACGCAGTATTTT. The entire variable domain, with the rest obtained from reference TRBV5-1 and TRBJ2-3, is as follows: KAGVTQTPRYLIKTRGQQVTLSCSPISGHRSVSWYQQTPGQGLQFLFEYFSETQRNKGNFPGRFSGRQFSNSRSEMNVSTLELGDSALYLCASSPLTSGSTDTQYFGPGTRLTVL.

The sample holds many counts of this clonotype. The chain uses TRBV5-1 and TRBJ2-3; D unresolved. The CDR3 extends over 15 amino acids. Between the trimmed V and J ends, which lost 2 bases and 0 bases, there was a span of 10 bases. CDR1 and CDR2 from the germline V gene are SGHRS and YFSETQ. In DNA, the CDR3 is TGCGCCAGCAGCTTTCCGGAGCTGAGCACAGATACGCAGTATTTT. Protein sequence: CASSFPELSTDTQYF.

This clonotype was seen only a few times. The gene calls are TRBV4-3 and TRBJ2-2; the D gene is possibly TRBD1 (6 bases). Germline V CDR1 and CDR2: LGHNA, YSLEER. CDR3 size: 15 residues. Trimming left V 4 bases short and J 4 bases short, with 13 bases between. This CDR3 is CASSPIGTTTGELFF. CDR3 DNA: TGCGCCAGCAGCCCTATAGGGACAACCACCGGGGAGCTGTTTTTT.

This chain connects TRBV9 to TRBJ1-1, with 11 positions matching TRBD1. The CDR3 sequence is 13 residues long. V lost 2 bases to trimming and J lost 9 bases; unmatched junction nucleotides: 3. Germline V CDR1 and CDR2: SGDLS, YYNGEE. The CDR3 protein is CASSVGTGGQAFF. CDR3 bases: TGTGCCAGCAGCGTGGGGACAGGGGGTCAAGCTTTCTTT.

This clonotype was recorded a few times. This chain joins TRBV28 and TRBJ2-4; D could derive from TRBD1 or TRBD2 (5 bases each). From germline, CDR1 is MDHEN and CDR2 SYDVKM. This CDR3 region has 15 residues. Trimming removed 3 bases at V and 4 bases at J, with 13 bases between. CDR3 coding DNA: TGTGCCAGCAGTTTTCCCGACTGGGGGAAAAACATTCAGTACTTC. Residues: CASSFPDWGKNIQYF.

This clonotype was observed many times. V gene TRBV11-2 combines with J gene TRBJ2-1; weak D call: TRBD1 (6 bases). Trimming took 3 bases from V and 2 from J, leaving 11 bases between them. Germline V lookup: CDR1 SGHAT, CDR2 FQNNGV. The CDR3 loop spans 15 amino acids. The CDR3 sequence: CASSFYRAAYNEQFF. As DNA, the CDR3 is TGTGCCAGCAGCTTTTACAGGGCCGCCTACAATGAGCAGTTCTTC.

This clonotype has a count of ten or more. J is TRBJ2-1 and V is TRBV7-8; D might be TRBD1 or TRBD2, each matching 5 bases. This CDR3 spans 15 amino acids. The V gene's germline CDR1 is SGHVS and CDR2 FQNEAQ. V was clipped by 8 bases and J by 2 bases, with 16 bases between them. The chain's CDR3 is CASCSRDRTYNEQFF. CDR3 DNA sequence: TGTGCCAGCTGCTCCCGGGACCGCACCTACAATGAGCAGTTCTTC.

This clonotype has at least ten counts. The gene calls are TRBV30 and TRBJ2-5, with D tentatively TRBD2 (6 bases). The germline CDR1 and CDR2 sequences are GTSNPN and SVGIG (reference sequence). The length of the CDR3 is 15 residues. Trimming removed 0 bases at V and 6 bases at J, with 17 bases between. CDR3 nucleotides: TGTGCCTGGAGTGTAGGAGGGGCCGCGGTTAAGACCCAGTACTTC. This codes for CAWSVGGAAVKTQYF.

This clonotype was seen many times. In DNA form, the CDR3 reads TGTGCCAGCAGCCTAACGCGGACAGGGGCAACTAATGAAAAACTGTTTTTT. Residues: CASSLTRTGATNEKLFF. This rearrangement joins TRBV4-2 to TRBJ1-4; 9 bases are a match to TRBD1. The CDR3 has 17 amino acids. V shed 4 bases and J 0 bases; nucleotides not matched to a gene: 6. Germline V lookup: CDR1 LGHNA, CDR2 YNFKEQ.

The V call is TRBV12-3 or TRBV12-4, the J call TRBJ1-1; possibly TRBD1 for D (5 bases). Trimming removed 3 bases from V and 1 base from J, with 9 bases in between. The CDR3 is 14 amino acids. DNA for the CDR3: TGTGCCAGCAGTTTCGAGACAGCGAACACTGAAGCTTTCTTT. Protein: CASSFETANTEAFF.

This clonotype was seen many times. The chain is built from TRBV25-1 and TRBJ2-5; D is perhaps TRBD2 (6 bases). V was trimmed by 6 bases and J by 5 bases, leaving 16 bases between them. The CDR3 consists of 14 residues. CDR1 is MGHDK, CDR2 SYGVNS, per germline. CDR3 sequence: CASRLMGDWETQYF. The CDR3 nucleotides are TGTGCCAGCAGATTGATGGGGGACTGGGAGACCCAGTACTTC.

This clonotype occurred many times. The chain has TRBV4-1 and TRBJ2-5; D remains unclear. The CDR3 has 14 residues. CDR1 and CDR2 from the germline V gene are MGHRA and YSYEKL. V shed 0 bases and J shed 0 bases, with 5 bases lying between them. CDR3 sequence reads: CASSQDPNQETQYF. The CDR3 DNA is TGCGCCAGCAGCCAAGATCCCAACCAAGAGACCCAGTACTTC.

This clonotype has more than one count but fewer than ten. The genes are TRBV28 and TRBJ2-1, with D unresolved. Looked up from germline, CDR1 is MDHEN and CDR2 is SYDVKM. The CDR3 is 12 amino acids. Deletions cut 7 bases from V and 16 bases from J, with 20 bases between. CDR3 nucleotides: TGTGCCAGCACCGCTTTAGGTCTAGGGCAATTCTTC. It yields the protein CASTALGLGQFF.

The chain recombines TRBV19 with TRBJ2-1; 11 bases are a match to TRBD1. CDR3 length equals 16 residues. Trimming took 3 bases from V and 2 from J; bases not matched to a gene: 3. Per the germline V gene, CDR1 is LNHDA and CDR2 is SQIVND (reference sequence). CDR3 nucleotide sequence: TGTGCCAGTAGTATCTGGACAGGGGGCGCCTACAATGAGCAGTTCTTC. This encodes CASSIWTGGAYNEQFF.

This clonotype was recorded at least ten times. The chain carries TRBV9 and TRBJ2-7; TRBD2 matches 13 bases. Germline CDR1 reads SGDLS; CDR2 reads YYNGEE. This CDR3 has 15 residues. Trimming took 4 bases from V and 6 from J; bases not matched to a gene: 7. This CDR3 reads CASSPRTSGSSEQYF. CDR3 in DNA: TGTGCCAGCAGCCCCCGGACTAGCGGGAGTTCCGAGCAGTACTTC.

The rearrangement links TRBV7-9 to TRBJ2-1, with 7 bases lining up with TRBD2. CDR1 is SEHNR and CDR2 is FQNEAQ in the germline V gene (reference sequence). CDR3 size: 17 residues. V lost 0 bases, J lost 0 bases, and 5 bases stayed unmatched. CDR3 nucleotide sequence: TGTGCCAGCAGCTTAGCCACTAGCGCAAGCTCCTACAATGAGCAGTTCTTC. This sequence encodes CASSLATSASSYNEQFF. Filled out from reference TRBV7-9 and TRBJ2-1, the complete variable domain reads DTGVSQNPRHKITKRGQNVTFRCDPISEHNRLYWYRQTLGQGPEFLTYFQNEAQLEKSRLLSDRFSAERPKGSFSTLEIQRTEQGDSAMYLCASSLATSASSYNEQFFGPGTRLTVL.

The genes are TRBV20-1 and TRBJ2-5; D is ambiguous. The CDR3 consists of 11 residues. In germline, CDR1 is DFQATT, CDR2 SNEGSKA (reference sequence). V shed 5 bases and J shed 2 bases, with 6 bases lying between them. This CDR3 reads CSALSQETQYF. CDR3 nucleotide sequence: TGCAGTGCTCTGAGTCAAGAGACCCAGTACTTC.

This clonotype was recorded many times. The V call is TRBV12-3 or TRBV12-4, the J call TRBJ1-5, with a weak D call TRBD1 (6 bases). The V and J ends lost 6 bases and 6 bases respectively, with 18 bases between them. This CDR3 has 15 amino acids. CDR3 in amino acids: CASSFGGGSGQPQHF. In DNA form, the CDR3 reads TGTGCCAGCAGCTTTGGAGGGGGATCAGGTCAGCCCCAGCATTTT.

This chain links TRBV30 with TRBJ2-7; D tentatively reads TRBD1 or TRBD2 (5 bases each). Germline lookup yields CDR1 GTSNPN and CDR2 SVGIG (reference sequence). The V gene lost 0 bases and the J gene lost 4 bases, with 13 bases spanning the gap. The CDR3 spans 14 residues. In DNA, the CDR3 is TGTGCCTGGAGTGTACCTTTAGGGACGTACGAGCAGTACTTC. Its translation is CAWSVPLGTYEQYF. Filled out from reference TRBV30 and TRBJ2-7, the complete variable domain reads SQTIHQWPATLVQPVGSPLSLECTVEGTSNPNLYWYRQAAGRGLQLLFYSVGIGQISSEVPQNLSASRPQDRQFILSSKKLLLSDSGFYLCAWSVPLGTYEQYFGPGTRLTVT.

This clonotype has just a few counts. CDR3 amino acids: CASSEGQGHSYEQYF. CDR3 in DNA: TGTGCCAGCAGTGAGGGACAGGGCCATTCCTACGAGCAGTACTTC. The genes are TRBV12-3 or TRBV12-4 and TRBJ2-7, with 9 positions matching TRBD1. Losses at the gene ends were 5 bases for V and 1 base for J; bases not matched to a gene: 6. The CDR3 contains 15 residues.